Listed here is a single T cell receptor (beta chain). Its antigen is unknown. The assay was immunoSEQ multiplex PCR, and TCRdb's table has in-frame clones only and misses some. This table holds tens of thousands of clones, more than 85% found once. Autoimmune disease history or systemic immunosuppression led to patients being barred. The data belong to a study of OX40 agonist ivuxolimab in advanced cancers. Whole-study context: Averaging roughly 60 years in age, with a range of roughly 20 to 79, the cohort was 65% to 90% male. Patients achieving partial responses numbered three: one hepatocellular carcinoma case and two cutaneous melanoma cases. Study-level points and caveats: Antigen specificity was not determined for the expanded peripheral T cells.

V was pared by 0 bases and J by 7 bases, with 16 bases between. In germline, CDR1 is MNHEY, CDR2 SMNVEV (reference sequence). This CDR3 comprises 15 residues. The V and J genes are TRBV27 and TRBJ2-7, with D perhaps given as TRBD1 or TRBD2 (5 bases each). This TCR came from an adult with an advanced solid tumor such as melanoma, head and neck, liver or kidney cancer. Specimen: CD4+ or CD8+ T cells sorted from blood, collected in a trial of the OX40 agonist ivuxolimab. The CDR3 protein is CASSLSGPTVGEQYF. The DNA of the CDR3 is TGTGCCAGCAGTTTATCGGGACCAACCGTCGGGGAGCAGTACTTC.